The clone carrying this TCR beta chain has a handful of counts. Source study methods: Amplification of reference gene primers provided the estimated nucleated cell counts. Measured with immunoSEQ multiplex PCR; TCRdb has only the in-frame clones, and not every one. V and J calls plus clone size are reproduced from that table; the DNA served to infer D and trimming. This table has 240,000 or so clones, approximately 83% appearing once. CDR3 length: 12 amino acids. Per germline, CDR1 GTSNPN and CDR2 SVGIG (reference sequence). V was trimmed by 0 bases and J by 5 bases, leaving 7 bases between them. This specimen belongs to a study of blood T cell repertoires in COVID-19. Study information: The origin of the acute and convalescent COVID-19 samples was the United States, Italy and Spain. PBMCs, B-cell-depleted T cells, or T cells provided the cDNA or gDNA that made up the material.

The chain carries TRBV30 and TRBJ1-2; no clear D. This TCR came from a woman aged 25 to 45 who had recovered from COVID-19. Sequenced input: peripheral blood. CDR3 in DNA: TGTGCCTGGAGTGTAGCGCCTTATGGCTACACCTTC. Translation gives CAWSVAPYGYTF.